A selection of T cell receptor beta chains follows, all from one sample in a study of T-cell memory formation after mild COVID-19. TCRdb re-derived calls from the 5' RACE reads in MiXCR, one entry per CDR3 protein. The table lists roughly 310,000 distinct CDR3 sequences, 15% of them singletons. The sequenced sample consisted of PBMCs or a T cell subset sorted from them (not recorded which). The receptors originated from a man younger than 30 who had mild COVID-19 (a few samples of this study predate the infection). Cell type and time point are not known. The CDR3 runs from the conserved cysteine through the conserved F or W. A D gene is named only where the DNA matches it firmly. Not every row has a clone size; where given, it reads once, few, many or a size class.

TRBV12-3/TRBV12-4	TRBJ2-3	few	-	CASSGSLFSTDTQYF	TGTGCCAGCAGTGGGAGTTTGTTTAGCACAGATACGCAGTATTTT
TRBV5-5	TRBJ2-7	-	TRBD2	CASSLNGLAGASSYEQYF	TGTGCCAGCAGCTTGAATGGACTAGCGGGGGCAAGCTCCTACGAGCAGTACTTC
TRBV7-3	TRBJ2-2	few	TRBD1	CASSQGAGSNTGELFF	TGTGCCAGCAGCCAGGGGGCGGGTTCGAACACCGGGGAGCTGTTTTTT
TRBV3-1	TRBJ1-3	-	-	CASSPRPGNTIYF	TGTGCCAGCAGCCCCCGTCCTGGAAACACCATATATTTT
TRBV6-6	TRBJ2-1	few	TRBD1	CASTQGGNRGYNEQFF	TGTGCCAGCACCCAGGGCGGGAACAGGGGGTACAATGAGCAGTTCTTC
TRBV12-3/TRBV12-4	TRBJ2-1	many	-	CASNEDSTSYNEQFF	TGTGCCAGCAATGAGGACAGCACCTCCTACAATGAGCAGTTCTTC
TRBV7-2	TRBJ1-5	few	-	CASSLRDAVAQHF	TGTGCCAGCAGCTTAAGGGACGCGGTGGCCCAGCATTTT
TRBV20-1	TRBJ1-2	-	-	CSGAPWYGYTF	TGCAGTGGCGCCCCTTGGTATGGCTACACCTTC
TRBV7-2	TRBJ2-7	few	-	CASSFVGGVHEQYF	TGTGCCAGCAGCTTTGTCGGCGGGGTTCACGAGCAGTACTTC
TRBV18	TRBJ2-7	few	-	CASSPRGGHEQYF	TGTGCCAGCTCACCACGGGGGGGCCACGAGCAGTACTTC
TRBV4-2	TRBJ2-1	-	TRBD2	CASSQDWLAGGNEQFF	TGTGCCAGCAGCCAAGACTGGCTAGCGGGGGGGAATGAGCAGTTCTTC
TRBV25-1	TRBJ2-1	-	TRBD2	CASAGGGPYNEQFF	TGTGCCAGCGCCGGGGGGGGCCCGTACAATGAGCAGTTCTTC
TRBV12-3/TRBV12-4	TRBJ1-2	-	TRBD1	CASRRQGTVYGYTF	TGTGCCAGTAGGAGACAGGGGACAGTCTATGGCTACACCTTC
TRBV7-2	TRBJ1-2	-	-	CASSLTDSFHGYTF	TGTGCCAGCAGCCTGACCGACAGTTTTCATGGCTACACCTTC
TRBV27	TRBJ1-1	-	-	CASSRSTLNTEAFF	TGTGCCAGCAGTCGATCTACGCTGAACACTGAAGCTTTCTTT
TRBV7-2	TRBJ1-1	few	-	CASSQFKGVNTEAFF	TGTGCCAGCAGCCAATTCAAGGGGGTGAACACTGAAGCTTTCTTT
TRBV4-1	TRBJ1-6	-	-	CASSQGWGVGNSPLHF	TGCGCCAGCAGCCAAGGGTGGGGCGTAGGCAATTCACCCCTCCACTTT
TRBV7-2	TRBJ2-1	-	-	CASEGQGEQFF	TGTGCCAGCGAGGGCCAGGGTGAGCAGTTCTTC
TRBV27	TRBJ2-3	many	-	CATAGRNTDTQYF	TGTGCCACCGCGGGGAGAAACACAGATACGCAGTATTTT
TRBV7-2	TRBJ1-5	-	TRBD1	CASSRTHTGGVRQPQHF	TGTGCCAGCAGCCGTACCCACACAGGGGGCGTAAGACAGCCCCAGCATTTT
TRBV30	TRBJ2-7	few	-	CAWSRDPYEQYF	TGTGCCTGGAGTCGTGATCCCTACGAGCAGTACTTC
TRBV7-7	TRBJ1-1	-	-	CASSPQFEAFF	TGTGCCAGCAGCCCCCAATTTGAAGCTTTCTTT
TRBV5-1	TRBJ2-5	few	-	CASSPGGLGETQYF	TGCGCCAGCAGCCCCGGGGGCCTCGGGGAGACCCAGTACTTC
TRBV28	TRBJ1-5	many	-	CASSLIRDQPQHF	TGTGCCAGCAGTTTGATTAGGGATCAGCCCCAGCATTTT
TRBV2	TRBJ2-2	few	TRBD1	CASRTRTGTGELFF	TGTGCCAGCAGGACCCGGACAGGGACCGGGGAGCTGTTTTTT
TRBV7-2	TRBJ1-2	few	-	CASSRNGRTEGYTF	TGTGCCAGCAGCCGGAACGGCCGGACGGAAGGCTACACCTTC
TRBV5-1	TRBJ2-3	few	-	CASKPPYITDTQYF	TGCGCCAGCAAGCCCCCATACATCACAGATACGCAGTATTTT
TRBV9	TRBJ1-2	-	-	CASSLQGVSGYTF	TGTGCCAGCAGCTTACAGGGTGTTAGTGGCTACACCTTC
TRBV7-2	TRBJ2-1	-	TRBD2	CASSLSTSDNEQFF	TGTGCCAGCAGCTTATCGACTAGCGATAATGAGCAGTTCTTC
TRBV6-5	TRBJ1-1	-	-	CASNAVGGRSDTEAFF	TGTGCCAGCAACGCCGTTGGGGGCAGAAGTGACACTGAAGCTTTCTTT
TRBV7-6	TRBJ1-5	many	-	CASSLSGTSNQPQHF	TGTGCCAGCAGCCTATCCGGGACATCAAATCAGCCCCAGCATTTT
TRBV4-1	TRBJ2-2	-	TRBD1	CASSQDHPGGANGELFF	TGCGCCAGCAGCCAAGATCATCCAGGGGGCGCGAACGGGGAGCTGTTTTTT
TRBV20-1	TRBJ2-1	-	TRBD2	CSARRGYNEQFF	TGCAGTGCTAGGCGGGGGTACAATGAGCAGTTCTTC
TRBV5-1	TRBJ1-3	few	-	CASSPQPHSGNTIYF	TGCGCCAGCAGCCCTCAGCCCCACTCTGGAAACACCATATATTTT
TRBV5-1	TRBJ2-3	-	-	CASSLLRPSTDTQYF	TGCGCCAGCAGCCTTTTAAGACCTAGCACAGATACGCAGTATTTT
TRBV20-1	TRBJ2-3	-	-	CSARDRGTSTDTQYF	TGCAGTGCTAGAGATCGCGGAACTAGCACAGATACGCAGTATTTT
TRBV5-1	TRBJ2-3	-	TRBD2	CASASGGSDTQYF	TGCGCCAGCGCTAGCGGGGGGTCGGATACGCAGTATTTT
TRBV9	TRBJ2-1	few	-	CASSSADYNEQFF	TGTGCCAGCAGTTCCGCAGACTACAATGAGCAGTTCTTC
TRBV7-9	TRBJ2-1	few	-	CASSLGYLNEQFF	TGTGCCAGCAGCTTAGGGTATCTCAATGAGCAGTTCTTC
TRBV20-1	TRBJ2-2	-	-	CSARVPGRNTGELFF	TGCAGTGCTAGAGTGCCCGGCAGGAACACCGGGGAGCTGTTTTTT
TRBV7-9	TRBJ1-1	-	-	CASSAEAFF	TGTGCCAGCAGCGCAGAAGCTTTCTTT
TRBV2	TRBJ2-7	-	-	CASRLSVEYF	TGTGCCAGCAGGCTATCCGTGGAGTACTTC
TRBV24-1	TRBJ2-5	-	-	CATQSRRELETQYF	TGTGCCACCCAATCTCGCCGGGAGCTTGAGACCCAGTACTTC
TRBV5-1	TRBJ2-3	many	TRBD1	CASSRRTGGSDTQYF	TGCGCCAGCAGCCGTAGGACAGGGGGTTCAGATACGCAGTATTTT
TRBV7-2	TRBJ2-3	-	TRBD2	CASRHEAGGPSDTQYF	TGTGCCAGCAGACATGAAGCGGGGGGGCCCTCAGATACGCAGTATTTT
TRBV5-1	TRBJ1-2	-	-	CASSPGTPYGYTF	TGCGCCAGCAGCCCGGGGACACCTTATGGCTACACCTTC